The text below deals with one T cell receptor (beta chain). The J segment lost 1 base and the V segment lost 4 bases, leaving 2 bases of the junction unmatched. The CDR3 loop spans 16 amino acids. The germline CDR1 and CDR2 sequences are MRHNA and SNTAGT. The sample belongs to a study of blood T cell repertoires in COVID-19. Study details: The samples span acute and convalescent COVID-19 from the United States, Italy and Spain. Sample material is recorded as cDNA or gDNA derived from T cells, B-cell-depleted T cells, or PBMCs.

In the authors' methods: How many nucleated cells were present was estimated from reference gene primer amplification. The table came from immunoSEQ multiplex PCR; TCRdb's copy has only in-frame clones and leaves some out. V, J and clone size are those of that table, while D and trimming were read from the DNA. The data show about 150,000 clones, with about 82% seen just once and roughly 7% held by the top ten. Input material: peripheral blood. This sequence was found in a middle-aged man with active or convalescent COVID-19. This chain uses TRBV6-4 with TRBJ2-3; TRBD2 aligns across 13 bases. CDR3 DNA sequence: TGTGCCAGCAGTGGCGGGACTAGCGGGGGCACAGATACGCAGTATTTT. Its translation: CASSGGTSGGTDTQYF.